This TCR beta chain was captured by sequencing in a study of immune evolution from preneoplasia to lung adenocarcinoma. Study at large: HLA loss of heterozygosity: less than 9% AIS, more than 14% MIA, approximately 31% ADC, none AAH.

This clone was found once. Histologic diagnosis was independently verified by two lung pathologists. V gave up 5 bases and J gave up 2 bases, with 10 bases separating them. The CDR3 consists of 13 residues. In germline, CDR1 is MNHEY, CDR2 SVGAGI. Method: immunoSEQ multiplex PCR; TCRdb's copy keeps in-frame clones and lacks some. The profile covers around 11,000 clones, with 82% appearing a single time and 1.7% taken by the ten largest. This TCR was recovered from a person between 65 and 79 years old with lung adenocarcinoma. The sequenced material came from FFPE minimally invasive lung adenocarcinoma tissue. V gene TRBV6-5 combines with J gene TRBJ2-7, with TRBD1 as a possible D gene (6 bases). The CDR3 coding sequence is TGTGCCAGCAGTCGACAGGCGGCCTACGAGCAGTACTTC. Encoded protein: CASSRQAAYEQYF.